Sequencing of this T cell receptor (beta chain) was carried out in a study of human T cells and chemical hapten exposure. Looking at the study overall: The upper back received 0.01% DPC by patch testing, with results read at 6 days. A mostly female patient group had alopecia areata, totalis or universalis. Study-wide results and caveats: The count of PT1 expanded TCRs correlated positively with patch test score.

Comment on this clonotype: Its antigen remains unknown.

MiXCR was run by TCRdb on the RACE reads, yielding one entry per CDR3 protein. The table has about 70,000 distinct CDR3 sequences, about 8% seen once. The CDR3 contains 15 residues. V lost 3 bases and J lost 7; bases outside the gene matches: 11. Germline V gene sequence: CDR1 SGHVS, CDR2 FQNEAQ. Time point described: patch test 2, 6 weeks after DPC sensitization. Treatment given: therapeutic diphenylcyclopropenone sensitization with weekly scalp DPC. Blood draws preceded each patch test application. The sample consisted of whole blood, taken in connection with sensitization to the hapten diphenylcyclopropenone (DPC). This chain links TRBV7-8 with TRBJ1-2; 7 nucleotides align to TRBD1. The clonotype originates from a woman aged 50 to 65 with alopecia areata. Some clones in this sample may be carry-over from other donors' samples. CDR3 in DNA: TGTGCCAGCAGCTTCATGGGACAGTCCTCCTCTGGCTACACCTTC. This codes for CASSFMGQSSSGYTF.